These 9 T cell receptor beta chains were sequenced from one sample in a study of shared T cell receptors in the human thymus. Profiled with immunoSEQ multiplex PCR; TCRdb holds only in-frame clones, not every one. The sample lists some 660,000 clones, 87% occurring once. The same data also went into a second study, on human thymus T cells.

The sequencing sample was made of thymocytes. These receptors originate from a boy less than two years old with a congenital heart defect.

The gene calls are TRBV19 and TRBJ1-2; weak D call: TRBD1 (5 bases). The CDR3 is 13 residues long. V dropped 2 bases and J dropped 8 bases, with 12 bases sitting between them. Germline CDR1 LNHDA, CDR2 SQIVND (reference sequence). The chain's CDR3 is CASSIQGFEGYTF. The CDR3 DNA reads TGTGCCAGTAGTATACAGGGATTTGAGGGCTACACCTTC.

V and J are TRBV5-1 and TRBJ2-7; a possible D gene is TRBD1 (6 bases). The CDR3 has 14 amino acids. Germline V lookup: CDR1 SGHRS, CDR2 YFSETQ. Trimming shortened V by 0 bases and J by 2 bases, and 9 bases separated the two germline ends. The CDR3 region has the DNA TGCGCCAGCAGCTTGGGACAGGCGGCCTACGAGCAGTACTTC. This codes for CASSLGQAAYEQYF.

The chain combines TRBV28 with TRBJ1-2, with 9 bases matching TRBD1. The CDR3 spans 13 residues. CDR1 MDHEN and CDR2 SYDVKM come from the germline V gene. The J segment lost 6 bases and the V segment lost 5 bases, leaving 4 bases of the junction unmatched. The CDR3 region has the DNA TGTGCCAGCAGTGCCCGACAGGGGGATGGCTACACCTTC. Encoded protein: CASSARQGDGYTF.

The chain links TRBV5-1 to TRBJ2-7, with a weak D call TRBD2 (6 bases). Per the germline V gene, CDR1 is SGHRS and CDR2 is YFSETQ. CDR3 length: 16 residues. V was trimmed by 0 bases and J by 1 base, leaving 14 bases between them. As DNA, the CDR3 is TGCGCCAGCAGCTTGGGGTCGGGGGAAGGGTCCTACGAGCAGTACTTC. Amino acid sequence: CASSLGSGEGSYEQYF.

This sequence joins TRBV27 and TRBJ2-7; 11 bases fit TRBD2. CDR1 MNHEY and CDR2 SMNVEV come from the germline V gene (reference sequence). The CDR3 runs 18 residues. V shed 0 bases and J 6 bases; nucleotides not matched to a gene: 13. CDR3: CASSLSIQIAGGPGEQYF. The CDR3 coding sequence is TGTGCCAGCAGTTTATCGATACAAATAGCGGGGGGGCCGGGCGAGCAGTACTTC.

The chain couples TRBV15 to TRBJ2-2, with 9 bases aligning to TRBD1. The CDR3 covers 17 residues. Trimming at V came to 2 bases and at J to 4 bases, leaving 8 bases not matched to a gene. CDR1 is LNHNV and CDR2 is YYDKDF in the germline V gene (reference sequence). The DNA for the CDR3 is TGTGCCACCAGCAGACTACAGGGGGCGTGTGGCACCGGGGAGCTGTTTTTT. Its protein product is CATSRLQGACGTGELFF.

The chain is built from TRBV30 and TRBJ1-3; D remains unclear. Trimming took 0 bases from V and 8 from J, leaving 5 bases between them. CDR1 and CDR2 (germline): GTSNPN, SVGIG (reference sequence). The CDR3 spans 11 residues. CDR3 amino acids: CAWSVGDTIYF. The CDR3 DNA follows: TGTGCCTGGAGTGTAGGAGACACCATATATTTT.

The chain links TRBV7-9 to TRBJ1-5; 8 bases map to TRBD1. The CDR3 spans 15 residues. Losses at the gene ends were 5 bases for V and 5 bases for J; bases not matched to a gene: 8. The germline gives CDR1 SEHNR, CDR2 FQNEAQ (reference sequence). The DNA of the CDR3 is TGTGCCAGCAGCCTAGGACAGGGAGGTTATCAGCCCCAGCATTTT. Protein: CASSLGQGGYQPQHF.

V is TRBV29-1 and J is TRBJ1-1; tentative D call: TRBD1 (5 bases). V lost 7 bases and J lost 1, with 10 bases in between. The CDR3 consists of 12 residues. Germline V CDR1 and CDR2: SQVTM, ANQGSEA. DNA for the CDR3: TGCAGCGGTAAGACAGCGAACACTGAAGCTTTCTTT. This translates into CSGKTANTEAFF.